This paragraph covers one T cell receptor beta chain sequence. This record belongs to a study of T cell responses to AZD1222 COVID-19 vaccine. Sequencing was performed with immunoSEQ multiplex PCR; in TCRdb, only in-frame clones are kept and a portion is missing. The top ten clones hold roughly 10% of a sample with 95,000 to 100,000 clones, around 87% of them seen once. Both about-4-week and about-12-week second-dose recipients were combined. This CDR3 region has 17 residues. Germline V lookup: CDR1 KGHSH, CDR2 LQKENI. Trimming took 3 bases from V and 1 from J, leaving 15 bases between them. The input for sequencing was peripheral blood, taken 28 days after the second AZD1222 dose. The genes are TRBV18 and TRBJ2-2; D is unclear. The sequence was obtained from an adult who received the AZD1222 COVID-19 vaccine. The DNA for the CDR3 is TGTGCCAGCTCACCTCCTCTTGTCAGAGGGAACACCGGGGAGCTGTTTTTT. Protein sequence: CASSPPLVRGNTGELFF.